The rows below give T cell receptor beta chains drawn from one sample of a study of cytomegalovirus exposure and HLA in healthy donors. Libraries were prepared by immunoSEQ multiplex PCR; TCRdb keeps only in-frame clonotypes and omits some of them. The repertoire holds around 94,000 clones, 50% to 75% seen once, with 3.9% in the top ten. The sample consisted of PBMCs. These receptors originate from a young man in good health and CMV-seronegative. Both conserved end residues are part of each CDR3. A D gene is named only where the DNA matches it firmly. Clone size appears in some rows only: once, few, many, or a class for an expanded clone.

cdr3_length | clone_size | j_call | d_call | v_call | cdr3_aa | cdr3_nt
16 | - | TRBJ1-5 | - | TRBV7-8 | CASSLRWGPSNQPQHF | TGTGCCAGCAGCTTAAGGTGGGGCCCTAGCAATCAGCCCCAGCATTTT
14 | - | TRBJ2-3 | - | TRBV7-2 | CASSLAGPTDTQYF | TGTGCCAGCAGCTTGGCGGGCCCCACAGATACGCAGTATTTT
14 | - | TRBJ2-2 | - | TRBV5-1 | CASSPGGRTGELFF | TGCGCCAGCAGCCCCGGGGGTCGGACCGGGGAGCTGTTTTTT
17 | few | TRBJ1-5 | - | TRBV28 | CASRLIPDTYSNQPQHF | TGTGCCAGCAGGTTAATCCCGGACACTTATTCCAATCAGCCCCAGCATTTT
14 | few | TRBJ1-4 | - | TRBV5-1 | CASSLGGLGEKLFF | TGCGCCAGCAGCTTGGGAGGGTTAGGCGAAAAACTGTTTTTT
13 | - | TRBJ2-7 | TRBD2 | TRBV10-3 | CAISLADSYEQYF | TGTGCCATCAGTCTAGCGGATTCCTACGAGCAGTACTTC
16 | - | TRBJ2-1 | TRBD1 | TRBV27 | CASSLGQGPSYNEQFF | TGTGCCAGCAGTTTGGGACAGGGACCATCCTACAATGAGCAGTTCTTC
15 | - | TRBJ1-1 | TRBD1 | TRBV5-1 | CASSYRQGRNTEAFF | TGCGCCAGCAGCTACAGACAGGGGAGGAACACTGAAGCTTTCTTT
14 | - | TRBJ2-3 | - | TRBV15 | CATSRDPTTDTQYF | TGTGCCACCAGCAGAGACCCTACCACAGATACGCAGTATTTT
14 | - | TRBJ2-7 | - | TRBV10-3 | CAISGQQGPYEQYF | TGTGCCATCAGTGGGCAACAGGGTCCCTACGAGCAGTACTTC
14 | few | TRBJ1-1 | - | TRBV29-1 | CSVEDPDKPSRAFF | TGCAGCGTTGAGGACCCGGACAAGCCGTCGCGCGCTTTCTTT
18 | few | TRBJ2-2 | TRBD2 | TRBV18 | CASSPLGILSGGSGELFF | TGTGCCAGCTCACCACTGGGAATTCTCAGCGGGGGCTCGGGGGAGCTGTTTTTT
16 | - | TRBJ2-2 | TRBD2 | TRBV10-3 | CAISGGMVGPTGELFF | TGTGCCATCAGCGGGGGGATGGTTGGGCCCACCGGGGAGCTGTTTTTT
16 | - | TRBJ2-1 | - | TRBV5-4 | CASSLTRLVQGNEQFF | TGTGCCAGCAGCCTAACTCGACTAGTTCAAGGAAATGAGCAGTTCTTC
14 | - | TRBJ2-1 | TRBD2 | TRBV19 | CAVYSGGSYNEQFF | TGTGCCGTGTATAGCGGGGGCTCCTACAATGAGCAGTTCTTC
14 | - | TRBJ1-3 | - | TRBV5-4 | CASSWGLEGNTIYF | TGTGCCAGCAGCTGGGGACTAGAGGGAAACACCATATATTTT
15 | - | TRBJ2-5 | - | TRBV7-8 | CASSLSPGGPETQYF | TGTGCCAGCAGCTTAAGTCCCGGGGGACCAGAGACCCAGTACTTC
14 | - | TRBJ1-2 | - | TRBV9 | CASSPQQGIYGYTF | TGTGCCAGCAGCCCACAGCAGGGGATATACGGCTACACCTTC
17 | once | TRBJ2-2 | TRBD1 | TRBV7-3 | CASSLSGDRKNTGELFF | TGTGCCAGCAGCTTATCTGGGGACAGAAAGAACACCGGGGAGCTGTTTTTT
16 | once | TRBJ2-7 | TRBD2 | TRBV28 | CASSLSASGYSYEQYF | TGTGCCAGCAGTTTATCTGCTAGCGGTTACTCCTACGAGCAGTACTTC
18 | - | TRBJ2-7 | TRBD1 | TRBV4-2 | CASSQDRIRDRRTYEQYF | TGTGCCAGCAGCCAAGATAGGATACGGGACAGGAGAACCTACGAGCAGTACTTC
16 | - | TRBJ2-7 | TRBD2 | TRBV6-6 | CASSYPGLAGISEQYF | TGTGCCAGCAGTTACCCCGGACTAGCGGGAATATCCGAGCAGTACTTC
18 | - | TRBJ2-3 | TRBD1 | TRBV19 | CASSIGLGVTGTGYTQYF | TGTGCCAGTAGTATAGGGTTGGGGGTGACAGGGACAGGTTATACGCAGTATTTT
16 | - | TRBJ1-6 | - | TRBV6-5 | CASSYREQVGNSPLHF | TGTGCCAGCAGTTACCGAGAACAGGTGGGAAATTCACCCCTCCACTTT
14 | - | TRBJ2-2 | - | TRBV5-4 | CASSLVASTGELFF | TGTGCCAGCAGCTTGGTAGCATCTACCGGGGAGCTGTTTTTT
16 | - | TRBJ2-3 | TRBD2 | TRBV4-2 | CASSHQERLAGDTQYF | TGTGCCAGCAGCCACCAAGAAAGACTAGCGGGGGATACGCAGTATTTT
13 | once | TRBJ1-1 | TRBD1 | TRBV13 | CASSTGTDAASFF | TGTGCCAGCAGCACTGGGACAGACGCCGCTAGTTTCTTT
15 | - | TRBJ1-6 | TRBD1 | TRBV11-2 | CASSLSVQGVSPLHF | TGTGCCAGCAGCTTATCGGTCCAGGGGGTCTCACCCCTCCACTTT
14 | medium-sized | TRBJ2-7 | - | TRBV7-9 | CASSLATGPYEQYF | TGTGCCAGCAGCTTAGCAACAGGTCCCTACGAGCAGTACTTC
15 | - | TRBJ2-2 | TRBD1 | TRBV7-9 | CASSSDRANTGELFF | TGTGCCAGCAGCTCGGACAGGGCAAACACCGGGGAGCTGTTTTTT
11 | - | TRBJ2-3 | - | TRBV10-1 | CASSYSGLQYF | TGCGCCAGCAGTTATAGCGGATTACAGTATTTT
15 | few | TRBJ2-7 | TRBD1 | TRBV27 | CASSFPPGQGREQYF | TGTGCCAGCAGTTTCCCACCGGGACAGGGTCGGGAGCAGTACTTC
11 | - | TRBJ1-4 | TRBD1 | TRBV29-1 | CSVRQGEKLFF | TGCAGCGTGAGACAGGGGGAAAAACTGTTTTTT
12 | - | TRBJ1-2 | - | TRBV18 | CASSPYSYGYTF | TGTGCCAGCTCACCCTACAGCTATGGCTACACCTTC
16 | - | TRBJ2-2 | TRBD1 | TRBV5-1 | CASSPPGQGNTGELFF | TGCGCCAGCAGCCCACCGGGACAGGGAAACACCGGGGAGCTGTTTTTT
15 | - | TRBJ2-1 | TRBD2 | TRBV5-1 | CASSSRLAAYNEQFF | TGCGCCAGCAGCTCCAGGCTAGCGGCATACAATGAGCAGTTCTTC
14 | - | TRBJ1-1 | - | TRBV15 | CATSSPLRNTEAFF | TGTGCCACCAGCAGCCCCCTTCGGAACACTGAAGCTTTCTTT
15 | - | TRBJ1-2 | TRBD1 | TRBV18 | CASSPATGGNYGYTF | TGTGCCAGCTCACCGGCGACAGGGGGTAACTATGGCTACACCTTC
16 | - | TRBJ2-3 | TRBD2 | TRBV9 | CASSVSSGISTDTQYF | TGTGCCAGCAGCGTATCTAGCGGGATTAGCACAGATACGCAGTATTTT
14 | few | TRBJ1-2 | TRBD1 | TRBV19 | CASSVQGDYYGYTF | TGTGCCAGTAGTGTACAGGGGGACTACTATGGCTACACCTTC
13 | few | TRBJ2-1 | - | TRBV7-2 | CASSLVDIRKQFF | TGTGCCAGCAGCTTAGTTGACATTCGTAAACAGTTCTTC
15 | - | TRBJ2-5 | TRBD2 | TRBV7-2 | CASSLARGGKETQYF | TGTGCCAGCAGCTTAGCACGGGGGGGGAAAGAGACCCAGTACTTC
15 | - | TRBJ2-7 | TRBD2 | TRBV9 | CASSLGGIPLYEQYF | TGTGCCAGCAGCTTGGGGGGGATCCCCCTTTACGAGCAGTACTTC
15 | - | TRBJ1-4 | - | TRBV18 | CASSPPGGLNEKLFF | TGTGCCAGCTCACCACCGGGGGGACTTAATGAAAAACTGTTTTTT
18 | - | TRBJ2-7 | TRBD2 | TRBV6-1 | CASSVMGLAGSPSYEQYF | TGTGCCAGCAGTGTCATGGGACTAGCGGGATCCCCCTCCTACGAGCAGTACTTC